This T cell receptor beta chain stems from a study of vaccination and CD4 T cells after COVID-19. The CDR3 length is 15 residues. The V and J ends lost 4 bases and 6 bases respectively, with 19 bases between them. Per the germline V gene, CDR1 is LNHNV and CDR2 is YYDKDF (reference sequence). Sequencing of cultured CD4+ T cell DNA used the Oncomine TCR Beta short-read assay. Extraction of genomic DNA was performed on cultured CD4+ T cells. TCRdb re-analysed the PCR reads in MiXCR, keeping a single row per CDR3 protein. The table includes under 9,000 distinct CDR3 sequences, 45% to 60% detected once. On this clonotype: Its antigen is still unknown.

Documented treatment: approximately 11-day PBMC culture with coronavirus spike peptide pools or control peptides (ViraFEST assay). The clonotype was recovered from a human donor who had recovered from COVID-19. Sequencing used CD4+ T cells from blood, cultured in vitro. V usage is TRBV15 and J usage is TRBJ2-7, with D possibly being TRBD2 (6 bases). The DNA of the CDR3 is TGTGCCACCAGCACATCCGGGGGTGGGGTACGCGAGCAGTACTTC. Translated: CATSTSGGGVREQYF. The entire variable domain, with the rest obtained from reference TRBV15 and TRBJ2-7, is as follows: DAMVIQNPRYQVTQFGKPVTLSCSQTLNHNVMYWYQQKSSQAPKLLFHYYDKDFNNEADTPDNFQSRRPNTSFCFLDIRSPGLGDTAMYLCATSTSGGGVREQYFGPGTRLTVT.